This T cell receptor (beta chain) was recorded in a study of T-cell reconstitution after alpha-beta-depleted transplantation in children (dated by TCRdb to the mid-2010s). Concerning the study at large: Using TCR repertoire profiling, the study quantitatively followed how T-cell immune reconstitution unfolded in children after TCRalphabeta/CD19-depleted allogeneic hematopoietic cell transplantation. General study outcomes and caveats: Over the following months the frequencies of hyperexpanded clones went down, and after one year T-cell counts and TCRbeta diversity were mostly credited to newly produced T cells. The high TCRbeta diversity at day 60 in some patients was ascribed to recipient T cells and intrathymic progenitors that had survived conditioning. About two months after transplant, the apparently early recovery of alphabetaT-cell counts reportedly depended on just several hundred clones that had expanded rapidly and came from non-depleted graft cells.

Library method: PCR. These reads were obtained on an Illumina HiSeq 2500. TCR library preparation used molecular barcoding, with unique molecular identifiers applied to normalize quantification of the TCRbeta repertoire. TCRdb reprocessed the public reads (quality trimming at Q25 with fastp, clone calling with MiXCR) and kept in-frame beta chains. Rows with a matching CDR3 protein are joined into one entry that keeps the most common DNA and genes. Across this sample there are 440,000 or so distinct CDR3 sequences, with roughly 44% seen only once. Clones ranked in the top ten supply roughly a quarter of the sample. The trim is 1 base for V and 5 bases for J, with a gap of 14 bases between the germline ends. From a lookup of the germline V gene, CDR1 and CDR2 are SGHDT and YYEEEE. Including both end residues, the CDR3 is 15 amino acids long. Only the CDR3 DNA is retained, 45 bases long and in frame from the first base.

As for this clonotype: Its antigen remains undetermined. This may arise from a read error, as a much more abundant clone is one base away. No conserved phenylalanine or tryptophan ends this CDR3, so it is likely a read error.

What the treatment or condition label conveys for this sample: allogeneic hematopoietic cell transplantation with graft depleted of TCRalphabeta T cells and CD19 B cells. Transplant recipients were children who received TCRalphabeta/CD19-depleted allogeneic hematopoietic cell grafts. The sequencing here drew on PBMCs, taken before TCRalphabeta/CD19-depleted stem cell transplant. The source of this sequence is a girl aged 2 to 9 with aplastic anemia, due to receive a stem cell transplant. In this chain, TRBV5-6 is recombined with TRBJ2-3; no D gene is confidently identified. The nucleotide sequence is TGTGCCAGCAGCTTGTTGGCCACATTCGAAGATACGCAGTATCTT. Its amino acids are CASSLLATFEDTQYL.